This T cell receptor (beta chain) emerged from a study of T cell responses to AZD1222 COVID-19 vaccine (dated by TCRdb to 2020 to 2023). Background for the entire study: AZD1222 recipients whose second dose came at about 4 weeks and those whose second dose came at about 12 weeks were combined into one group, since spike-specific TCR depth and breadth did not differ between the two schedules. TCR sequencing was performed for more than 230 trial participants, of whom 207 were given two doses of AZD1222 and 26 were given two doses of MenACWY control vaccine. Enrollment into the trials was organized by age into subgroups of 18-55, 56-69 and 70-plus years, and those subgroups contained approximately 160, 26 and 62 TCR-sequenced participants, respectively.

The sample's time point, from its label and the paper: baseline before first vaccination. Samples from vaccinated people were obtained from the UK trials COV001 and COV002, which included a single-blind randomized controlled phase 2/3 trial of AZD1222 (ChAdOx1 nCoV-19) in healthy adults. For TCRbeta chain sequencing, PBMC samples were collected from trial participants at day 0 and at day 28 after the second dose. In regard to this clone: Its antigen remains undetermined. No quality values exist for individual bases; no much larger clone is one base distant.

The CDR3 regions of human TCRbeta chains were subjected to immunosequencing. The original pipeline was this. TCRs in the repertoires were compared against a reference library of SARS-CoV-2-specific TCRs that had been generated with the MIRA antigen-specificity platform. Breadth meant the fraction of unique TCRs that were SARS-CoV-2-associated, whereas depth meant the fraction of total T cells that were SARS-CoV-2-associated. Using the MIRA data, each spike-specific TCR was mapped to the spike region that the TCR reacts to and placed in a CD4 or CD8 class. Log10-transformed breadth and depth values were compared by one-way ANOVA with Sidak's multiple comparisons tests. TCRdb took over this immuneACCESS table, retaining in-frame rearrangements with V and J assigned. Such tables are incomplete; in checked studies, under half of the missing clones stem from an unresolved V gene, and the remainder is unexplained. V and J calls and clone size are as listed in that table; D and trimming were resolved from the DNA. This sample comprises around 100,000 clones, around nine tenths of them detected only once. Under 25% of the sample is held by the ten biggest clonotypes.

Paper-wide results and their limitations: The 56-69-year group was small, and its depth increase did not reach significance, likely because of low power. Conclusions about previously exposed vaccinees are limited, since just five to seven AZD1222 recipients were seropositive for SARS-CoV-2 at baseline. No day 14 peak-response samples were available, so repertoires were characterized only after the peak T cell response. After two AZD1222 doses, both the breadth and the depth of spike-specific TCRs were significantly higher than at day 0 and than in MenACWY recipients. The vaccine-associated CD4 TCRs covered the entire spike protein, and the dominant responses fell in regions 160-218 and 743-854. Reportedly, close to half of the unique spike-specific TCRs recognized epitopes lying outside the regions that are mutated in the B.1.351 and B.1.1.7 variants. Most participants were white British and females outnumbered males, and the authors suggested that clonal diversity may have been underestimated.

The source is an adult in good health. The sequences come from peripheral blood, collected on day 0 of AZD1222 vaccination.

CDR3 protein: CASSQAAGGHYEQYF. The sequenced DNA: TGTGCCAGCAGCCAAGCCGCGGGGGGCCACTACGAGCAGTACTTC. The chain joins TRBV3-1 (or the pseudogene TRBV3-2) to TRBJ2-7, with 8 bases aligning to TRBD2. Based on the germline V gene (reference sequence), the CDR1 and CDR2 sequences are LGHDT and YNNKEL. The CDR3 has 15 amino acids, counting the end cysteine and phenylalanine. The kept DNA is CDR3 alone, 45 bases in frame from the first base. Trimming leaves V shorter by 1 base and J shorter by 3 bases, with the junction holding 5 bases beyond the gene matches.